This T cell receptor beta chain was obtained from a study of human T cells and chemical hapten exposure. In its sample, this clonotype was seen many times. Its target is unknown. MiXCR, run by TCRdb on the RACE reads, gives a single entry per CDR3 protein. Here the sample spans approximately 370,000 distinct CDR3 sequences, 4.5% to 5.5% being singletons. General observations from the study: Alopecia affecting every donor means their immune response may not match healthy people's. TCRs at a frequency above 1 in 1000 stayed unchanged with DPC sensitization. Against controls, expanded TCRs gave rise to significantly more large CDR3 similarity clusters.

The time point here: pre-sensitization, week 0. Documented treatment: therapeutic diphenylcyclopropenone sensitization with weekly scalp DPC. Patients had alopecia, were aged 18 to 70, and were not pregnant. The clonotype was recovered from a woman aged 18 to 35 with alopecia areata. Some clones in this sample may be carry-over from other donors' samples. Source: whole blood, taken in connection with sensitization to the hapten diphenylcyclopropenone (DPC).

As DNA, the CDR3 is TGTGCCAGCCACAGGGATCTCACAGATACGCAGTATTTT. This encodes CASHRDLTDTQYF. The V and J genes are TRBV2 and TRBJ2-3, with D possibly being TRBD1 (6 bases). CDR1 and CDR2 (germline): SNHLY, FYNNEI. CDR3 length equals 13 residues. Trimming cost V 8 bases and J 2 bases, with 11 bases left between them.